This T cell receptor (beta chain) is from a study of T cell changes during pregnancy in multiple sclerosis. Per the germline V gene, CDR1 is SGHRS and CDR2 is YFSETQ. The junction had 0 bases not matched to a gene; V was cut back by 3 bases and J by 2 bases. This CDR3 comprises 14 residues. Using immunoSEQ multiplex PCR, the repertoire was profiled, and TCRdb retains in-frame clones only, with some absent. The profile shows just over 30,000 clones, 89% of them singletons. The source is a female donor with multiple sclerosis, enrolled in a pregnancy study. Sample: CD8+ T cells from peripheral blood mononuclear cells, taken in the second trimester of pregnancy. The rearrangement links TRBV5-1 to TRBJ2-7; 12 positions agree with TRBD2. The CDR3 DNA is TGCGCCAGCAGCTGGACTAGCGGGACCTACGAGCAGTACTTC. Translation: CASSWTSGTYEQYF.